This is a list of T cell receptor beta chains from one sample in a study of regulatory T cells in long-lasting Graves disease. MiXCR, run by TCRdb on the multiplex PCR reads, gives a single entry per CDR3 protein. This sample carries hundreds of thousands of distinct CDR3 sequences, around 16% of them seen once, and the ten largest clones take about a fifth. The material was peripheral blood mononuclear cells (PBMCs), obtained at new diagnosis, from a patient treated with antithyroid drugs. Source of these receptors: a female donor with Graves disease. CDR3s include the opening cysteine and the closing phenylalanine or tryptophan. The D gene is left open where the match is weak. Clone size is shown for a subset of rows, as once, few, many or a class of expanded clone.

CDR3nt,CDR3aa,abundance,j_gene,v_gene,d_gene
TGTGCCAGCAGTCAAGGGCGCTTCGCGGGGACGGGTGAGACCCAGTACTTC,CASSQGRFAGTGETQYF,-,TRBJ2-5,TRBV6-2/TRBV6-3,-
TGTGCCAGCAGCTTGGGGGGGGAGGGGTCGGGAGCCGGCTATGGCTACACCTTC,CASSLGGEGSGAGYGYTF,once,TRBJ1-2,TRBV7-2,-
TGTGCCAGCAGAGGGGGCAGTGACTATGGCTACACCTTC,CASRGGSDYGYTF,many,TRBJ1-2,TRBV7-3,TRBD1
TGCAGTGCTAGATATAGCGGGAGCCCACGGGTCACAGATACGCAGTATTTT,CSARYSGSPRVTDTQYF,many,TRBJ2-3,TRBV20-1,TRBD2
TGTGCCATCAAATGGGGGGCAAGCTCTGAAGCTTTCTTT,CAIKWGASSEAFF,-,TRBJ1-1,TRBV10-3,-
TGTGCCAGCAGTTTGCTTGGGCGCTCTGGAAACACCATATATTTT,CASSLLGRSGNTIYF,many,TRBJ1-3,TRBV28,-
TGTGCCAGCAGCTACCAGGGACAGCGCACAGATACGCAGTATTTT,CASSYQGQRTDTQYF,many,TRBJ2-3,TRBV5-6,TRBD1
TGCGCCAGCAGCCAAGACTGGGTTGATACGCAGTATTTT,CASSQDWVDTQYF,-,TRBJ2-3,TRBV4-3,-
TGTGCCAGCAGCCAGCAGGCTGGTGAAGCTTTCTTT,CASSQQAGEAFF,many,TRBJ1-1,TRBV6-1,-
TGTGCCAGCAGCTCCGGACTAGCGAACACCGGGGAGCTGTTTTTT,CASSSGLANTGELFF,many,TRBJ2-2,TRBV7-9,TRBD2
TGTGCCAGCAGCTCTCACAGGGGGGCCTACAATGAGCAGTTCTTC,CASSSHRGAYNEQFF,many,TRBJ2-1,TRBV5-5,TRBD1
TGTGCCAGCTCACCCCCAAACAGTGCAACTAATGAAAAACTGTTTTTT,CASSPPNSATNEKLFF,-,TRBJ1-4,TRBV18,-
TGTGCCAGCAGCGTTAATAGGGGTGTCTACACCTTC,CASSVNRGVYTF,-,TRBJ1-2,TRBV9,-
TGCGCCAGCAGCTTCCGGGACTCACAAGAGACCCAGTACTTC,CASSFRDSQETQYF,few,TRBJ2-5,TRBV5-1,-
TGTGCCAGCAGCCCGGTGGGGATTAACACCGGGGAGCTGTTTTTT,CASSPVGINTGELFF,-,TRBJ2-2,TRBV3-1,-
TGCGCCAGCAGCCCTGGGACAGGGAGTCAACTGTATAATTCACCCCTCCACTTT,CASSPGTGSQLYNSPLHF,many,TRBJ1-6,TRBV4-1,TRBD1
TGTGCCAGTAATTCGGACAGGACGGCCTATGGCTACACCTTC,CASNSDRTAYGYTF,-,TRBJ1-2,TRBV19,TRBD1
TGTGCCAGCAGCTTGAATATAGGGGGGGTGGATGAGCAGTTCTTC,CASSLNIGGVDEQFF,many,TRBJ2-1,TRBV7-9,-
TGTGCCAGCAGCTTAGAGCAGCTAGAAGCTTTCTTT,CASSLEQLEAFF,few,TRBJ1-1,TRBV7-9,-
TGTGCCAGCAGCCCCCAAGCGGGACGATACGAGCAGTACTTC,CASSPQAGRYEQYF,many,TRBJ2-7,TRBV7-2,TRBD2
TGCGCCAGCAGTGAGTCCGGACTAGCGGGAAGCCATGAGCAGTTCTTC,CASSESGLAGSHEQFF,many,TRBJ2-1,TRBV10-2,TRBD2
TGTGCCAGCAGCGCTAGCGGAGTCACAGATACGCAGTATTTT,CASSASGVTDTQYF,few,TRBJ2-3,TRBV7-3,TRBD2
TGTGCCAGCAGGAGACCGGGACAGGGCAACCACGAGCAGTACTTC,CASRRPGQGNHEQYF,many,TRBJ2-7,TRBV7-8,TRBD1
TGTGCCAGCAGCCGCCCCGGGACAGAAGAGACCCAGTACTTC,CASSRPGTEETQYF,many,TRBJ2-5,TRBV27,TRBD1
TGTGCCAGCAGCTTGAGACAGGGCGGTACTGAAGCTTTCTTT,CASSLRQGGTEAFF,many,TRBJ1-1,TRBV11-2,TRBD1
TGCGCCAGCAGCTTGGAGGGACAGGGGAGTGAAAAACTGTTTTTT,CASSLEGQGSEKLFF,-,TRBJ1-4,TRBV5-1,TRBD1
TGCAGTGCTAGAGATCGACAGGGCTTTAATCAGCCCCAGCATTTT,CSARDRQGFNQPQHF,many,TRBJ1-5,TRBV20-1,TRBD1
TGCGCCAGCAGGGGGACTAGCAGCTACGAGCAGTACTTC,CASRGTSSYEQYF,few,TRBJ2-7,TRBV10-2,TRBD2
TGTGCTAGTGGTTTAGCGGGAGGGCCTGAAGAGACCCAGTACTTC,CASGLAGGPEETQYF,-,TRBJ2-5,TRBV12-5,TRBD2
TGTGCCAGCAGCTTAACGACGGGGGCGAGCGCAGATACGCAGTATTTT,CASSLTTGASADTQYF,many,TRBJ2-3,TRBV7-3,-
TGTGCCAGCAGCTTAACCCCACAAAGGACAGCGAACACCGGGGAGCTGTTTTTT,CASSLTPQRTANTGELFF,few,TRBJ2-2,TRBV7-3,-
TGTGCCAGCAGCTTAAGTAGCGGCTACACCTACGAGCAGTACTTC,CASSLSSGYTYEQYF,many,TRBJ2-7,TRBV7-3,-
TGTGCCAGCAGTTTAACGGCAGGGCTTAATGAAAAACTGTTTTTT,CASSLTAGLNEKLFF,many,TRBJ1-4,TRBV12-3/TRBV12-4,-
TGTGCCAGCAGTTTATCATCAGGCACTGAAGCTTTCTTT,CASSLSSGTEAFF,many,TRBJ1-1,TRBV28,-
TGCAGTGCTAGGTCTAGCGGGAGAAGCTTCTACGAGCAGTGCTTC,CSARSSGRSFYEQCF,few,TRBJ2-7,TRBV20-1,TRBD2
TGTGCCAGCCAGAGCGACGGCGCAACTAATGAAAAACTGTTTTTT,CASQSDGATNEKLFF,few,TRBJ1-4,TRBV6-1,-
TGTGCCAGCAGTTTAGGGGGTTATGCTGAAGCTTTCTTT,CASSLGGYAEAFF,many,TRBJ1-1,TRBV12-3/TRBV12-4,-
TGTGCCAGCAGCTTGTACAGGGGGATAGAGACCCAGTACTTC,CASSLYRGIETQYF,few,TRBJ2-5,TRBV5-6,TRBD1
TGTGCCAGCAGCTCGGGACTAGCGATTATTGGGGAGCTGTTTTTT,CASSSGLAIIGELFF,-,TRBJ2-2,TRBV5-6,TRBD2
TGCAGTGCTTTTTCCGGGACAAACTATGGCTACACCTTC,CSAFSGTNYGYTF,-,TRBJ1-2,TRBV20-1,-
TGTGCCAGCAGCGAGCCGGGACTAGCGGCGAGGGACAATGAGCAGTTCTTC,CASSEPGLAARDNEQFF,-,TRBJ2-1,TRBV11-2,TRBD2
TGTGCCAGTCGACTTGGAGGGGGTATCAATGAGCAGTTCTTC,CASRLGGGINEQFF,many,TRBJ2-1,TRBV19,-
TGTGCCATCAGTAAGAGACAGGGAGACAATGAGCAGTTCTTC,CAISKRQGDNEQFF,-,TRBJ2-1,TRBV10-3,TRBD1
TGTGCCAGCAGTCGAAGAGATACGCAGTATTTT,CASSRRDTQYF,many,TRBJ2-3,TRBV6-2/TRBV6-3,-
TGCAGTGCTAGGGGGGGGACTTCCTACGAGCAGTACTTC,CSARGGTSYEQYF,many,TRBJ2-7,TRBV20-1,TRBD2
TGTGCCAGCAGCCCGGAAACTGGCAGGGGACTTTACTTC,CASSPETGRGLYF,many,TRBJ2-5,TRBV3-1,-
TGCGCCAGCAGCCAAAGTCGAGGGGGGGAAGGCTACACCTTC,CASSQSRGGEGYTF,many,TRBJ1-2,TRBV4-1,-
TGTGCCAGCAGTTGGATGACAGGGTCAAACACTGAAGCTTTCTTT,CASSWMTGSNTEAFF,many,TRBJ1-1,TRBV6-2/TRBV6-3,TRBD1
TGTGCCAGCTCCGTCAGCGGAGCCACAGATACGCAGTATTTT,CASSVSGATDTQYF,few,TRBJ2-3,TRBV12-3/TRBV12-4,-
TGTGCCATCAGTGAGTACGGGTTGAACACTGAAGCTTTCTTT,CAISEYGLNTEAFF,many,TRBJ1-1,TRBV10-3,-
TGTGCTAGTGGTTGGGACCGCAGGATCATGAACACTGAAGCTTTCTTT,CASGWDRRIMNTEAFF,many,TRBJ1-1,TRBV12-5,-
TGTGCCAGCAGCTTGCACAGGGGTGTCAGCACCCAGCATTTT,CASSLHRGVSTQHF,many,TRBJ1-5,TRBV7-2,TRBD1
TGCGCCAGCAGCTCGATGGACAGTGACAATGAGCAGTTCTTC,CASSSMDSDNEQFF,many,TRBJ2-1,TRBV5-1,-
TGTGCCATCAAGAGCGGCAGGTCATGGACCCTCGGCTACACCTTC,CAIKSGRSWTLGYTF,-,TRBJ1-2,TRBV10-3,-